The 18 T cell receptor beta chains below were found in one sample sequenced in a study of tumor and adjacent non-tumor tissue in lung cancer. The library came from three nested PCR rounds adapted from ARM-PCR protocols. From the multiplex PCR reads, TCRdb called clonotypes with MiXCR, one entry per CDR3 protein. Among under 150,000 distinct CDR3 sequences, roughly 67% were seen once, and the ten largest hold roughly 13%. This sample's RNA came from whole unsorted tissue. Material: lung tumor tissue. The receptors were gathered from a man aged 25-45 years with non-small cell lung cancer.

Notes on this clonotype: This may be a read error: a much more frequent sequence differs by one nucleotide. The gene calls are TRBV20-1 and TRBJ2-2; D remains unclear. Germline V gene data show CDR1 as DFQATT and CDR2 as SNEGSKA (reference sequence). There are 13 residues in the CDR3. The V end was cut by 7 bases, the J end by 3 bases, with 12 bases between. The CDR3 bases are TGCAGTGGGAACGGGCGCGACACCGGGGAGCTGTTTTTT. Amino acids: CSGNGRDTGELFF.

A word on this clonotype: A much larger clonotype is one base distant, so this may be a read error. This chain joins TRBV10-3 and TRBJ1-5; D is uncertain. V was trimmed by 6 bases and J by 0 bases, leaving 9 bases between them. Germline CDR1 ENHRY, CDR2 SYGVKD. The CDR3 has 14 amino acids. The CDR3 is CAIRSWGSNQPQHF. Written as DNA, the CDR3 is TGTGCCATCAGGAGTTGGGGTAGCAATCAGCCCCAGCATTTT.

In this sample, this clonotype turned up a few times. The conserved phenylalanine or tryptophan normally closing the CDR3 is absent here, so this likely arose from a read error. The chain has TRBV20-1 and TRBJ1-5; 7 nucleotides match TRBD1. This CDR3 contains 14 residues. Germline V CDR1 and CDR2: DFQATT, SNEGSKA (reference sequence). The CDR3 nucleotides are TGTAGTGCAGGGGGACAGACTAGCAATCAGCCCCAGCATTTG. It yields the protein CSAGGQTSNQPQHL.

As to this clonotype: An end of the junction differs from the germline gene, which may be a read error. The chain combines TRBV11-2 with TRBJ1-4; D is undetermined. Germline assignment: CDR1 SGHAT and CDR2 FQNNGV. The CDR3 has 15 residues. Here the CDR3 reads CASSRDGATAEILFF. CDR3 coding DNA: TGTGCCAGCAGCCGTGACGGCGCAACTGCTGAAATACTGTTTTTT.

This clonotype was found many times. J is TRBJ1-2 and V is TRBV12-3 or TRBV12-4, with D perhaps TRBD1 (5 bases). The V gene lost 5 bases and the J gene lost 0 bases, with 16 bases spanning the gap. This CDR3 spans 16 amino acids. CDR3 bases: TGTGCCAGCAGTCCAACGACAGCCACCGCTAACTATGGCTACACCTTC. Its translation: CASSPTTATANYGYTF.

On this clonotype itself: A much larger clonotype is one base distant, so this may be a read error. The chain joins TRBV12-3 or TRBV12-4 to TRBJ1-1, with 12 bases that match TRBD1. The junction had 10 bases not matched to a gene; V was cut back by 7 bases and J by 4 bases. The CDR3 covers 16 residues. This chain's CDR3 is CASNQRDRGRGTEAFF. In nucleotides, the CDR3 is TGTGCCAGCAATCAACGGGACAGGGGGCGCGGCACTGAAGCTTTCTTT.

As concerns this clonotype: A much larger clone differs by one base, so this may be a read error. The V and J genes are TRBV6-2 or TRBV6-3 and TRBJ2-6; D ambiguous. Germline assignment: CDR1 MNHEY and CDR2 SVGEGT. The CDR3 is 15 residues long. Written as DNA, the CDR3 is TGTGTCAGCAGCGACACCAGCTCTGGGGCCAACGTCCTGACTTTC. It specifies CVSSDTSSGANVLTF.

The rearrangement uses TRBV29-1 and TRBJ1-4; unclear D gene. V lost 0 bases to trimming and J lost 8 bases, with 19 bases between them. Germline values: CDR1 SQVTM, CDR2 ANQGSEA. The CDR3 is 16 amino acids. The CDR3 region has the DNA TGCAGCGTTGAAGATGTCGGACGGAGTGTAAGGGAAAAACTGTTTTTT. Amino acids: CSVEDVGRSVREKLFF.

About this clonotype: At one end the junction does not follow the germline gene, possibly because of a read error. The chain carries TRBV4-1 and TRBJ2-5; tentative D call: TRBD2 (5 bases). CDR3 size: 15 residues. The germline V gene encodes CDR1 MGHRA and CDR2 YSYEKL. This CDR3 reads CASSQDLLVGETQNF. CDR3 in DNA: TGCGCCAGCAGCCAAGATCTTCTAGTGGGAGAGACCCAGAACTTC.

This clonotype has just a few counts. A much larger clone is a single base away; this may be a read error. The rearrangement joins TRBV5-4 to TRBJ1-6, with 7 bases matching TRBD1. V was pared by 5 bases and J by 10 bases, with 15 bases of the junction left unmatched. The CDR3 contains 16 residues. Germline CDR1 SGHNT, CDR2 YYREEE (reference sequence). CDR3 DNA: TGTGCCAGCAGGCGATCCCAAGGGGGCACCAGATCACCCCTCCACTTT. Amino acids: CASRRSQGGTRSPLHF.

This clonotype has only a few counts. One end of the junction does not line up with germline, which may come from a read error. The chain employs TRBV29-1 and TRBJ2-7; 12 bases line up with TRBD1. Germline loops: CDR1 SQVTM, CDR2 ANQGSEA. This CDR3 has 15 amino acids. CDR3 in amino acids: CSALDSGTGGHEQYF. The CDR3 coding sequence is TGCAGCGCCTTAGATTCCGGGACAGGGGGCCACGAGCAGTACTTT.

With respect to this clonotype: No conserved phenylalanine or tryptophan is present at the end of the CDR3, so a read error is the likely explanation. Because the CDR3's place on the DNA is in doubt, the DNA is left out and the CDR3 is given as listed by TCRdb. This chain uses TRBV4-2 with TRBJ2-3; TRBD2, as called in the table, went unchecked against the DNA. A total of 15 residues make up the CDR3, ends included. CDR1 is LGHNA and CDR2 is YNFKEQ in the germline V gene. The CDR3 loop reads CASSQRSGDSHTQFS.

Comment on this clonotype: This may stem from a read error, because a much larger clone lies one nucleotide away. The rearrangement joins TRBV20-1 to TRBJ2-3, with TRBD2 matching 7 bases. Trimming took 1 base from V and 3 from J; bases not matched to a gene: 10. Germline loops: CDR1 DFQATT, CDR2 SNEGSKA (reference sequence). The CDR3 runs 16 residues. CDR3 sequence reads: CSARAVSAGETDTQYF. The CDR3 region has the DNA TGCAGTGCTAGAGCAGTGAGCGCGGGGGAAACAGATACGCAGTATTTT.

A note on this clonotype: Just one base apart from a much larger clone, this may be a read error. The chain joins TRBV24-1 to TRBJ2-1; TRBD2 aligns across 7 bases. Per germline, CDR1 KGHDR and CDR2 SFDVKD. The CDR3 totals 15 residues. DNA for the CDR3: TGTGCCATCAGTGATGAGCGGGATGGTTACAATGAGCAGTTCTTC. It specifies CAISDERDGYNEQFF.

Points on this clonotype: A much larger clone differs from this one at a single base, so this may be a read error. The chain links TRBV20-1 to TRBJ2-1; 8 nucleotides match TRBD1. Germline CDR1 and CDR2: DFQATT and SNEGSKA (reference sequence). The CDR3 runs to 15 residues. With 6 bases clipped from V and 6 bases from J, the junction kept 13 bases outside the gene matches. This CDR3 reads CSAPRTGSLFNEQFF. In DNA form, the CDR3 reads TGCAGTGCCCCAAGGACAGGGAGCTTATTCAATGAGCAGTTCTTC.

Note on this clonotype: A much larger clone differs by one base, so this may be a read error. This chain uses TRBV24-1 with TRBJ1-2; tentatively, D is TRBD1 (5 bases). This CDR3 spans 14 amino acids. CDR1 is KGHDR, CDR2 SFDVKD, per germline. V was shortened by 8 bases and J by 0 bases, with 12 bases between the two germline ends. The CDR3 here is CATIDLTANYGYTF. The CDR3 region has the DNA TGTGCCACCATTGACCTGACAGCTAACTATGGCTACACCTTC.

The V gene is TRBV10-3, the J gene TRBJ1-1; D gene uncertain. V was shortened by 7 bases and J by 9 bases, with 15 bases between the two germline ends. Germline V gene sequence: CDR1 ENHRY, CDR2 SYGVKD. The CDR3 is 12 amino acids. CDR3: CAINKERTKAFF. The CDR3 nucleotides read TGTGCCATCAACAAGGAGCGAACTAAAGCTTTCTTT.

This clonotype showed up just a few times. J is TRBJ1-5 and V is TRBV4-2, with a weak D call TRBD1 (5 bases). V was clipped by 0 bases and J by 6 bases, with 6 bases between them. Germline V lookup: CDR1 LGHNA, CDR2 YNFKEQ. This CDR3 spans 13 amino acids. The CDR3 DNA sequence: TGTGCCAGCAGCCAAGATAGGGGTCAGCCCCAGCATTTT. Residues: CASSQDRGQPQHF.